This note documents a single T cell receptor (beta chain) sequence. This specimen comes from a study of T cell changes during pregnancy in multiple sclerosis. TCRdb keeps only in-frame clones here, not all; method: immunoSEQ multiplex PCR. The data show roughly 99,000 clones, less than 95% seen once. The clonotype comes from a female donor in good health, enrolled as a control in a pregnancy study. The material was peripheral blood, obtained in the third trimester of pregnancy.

The DNA for the CDR3 is TGTGCCAGTAGTGACGCAGGGGGTAATCAGCCCCAGCATTTT. Translated, it gives CASSDAGGNQPQHF. The chain is built from TRBV19 and TRBJ1-5; TRBD1 aligns across 7 bases. The CDR3 runs 14 residues. Trimming at V came to 5 bases and at J to 4 bases, leaving 5 bases not matched to a gene. Germline V gives CDR1 LNHDA, CDR2 SQIVND (reference sequence). Combining the CDR3 with reference TRBV19 and TRBJ1-5 gives the whole variable domain DGGITQSPKYLFRKEGQNVTLSCEQNLNHDAMYWYRQDPGQGLRLIYYSQIVNDFQKGDIAEGYSVSREKKESFPLTVTSAQKNPTAFYLCASSDAGGNQPQHFGDGTRLSIL.